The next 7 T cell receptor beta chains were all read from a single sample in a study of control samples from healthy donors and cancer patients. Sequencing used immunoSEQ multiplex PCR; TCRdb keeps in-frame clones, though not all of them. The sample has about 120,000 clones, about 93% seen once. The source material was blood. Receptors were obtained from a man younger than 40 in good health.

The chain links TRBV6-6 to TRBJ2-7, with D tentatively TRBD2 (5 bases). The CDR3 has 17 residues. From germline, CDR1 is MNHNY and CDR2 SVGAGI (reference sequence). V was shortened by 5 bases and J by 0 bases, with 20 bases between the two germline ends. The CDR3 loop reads CASSPPSLTGSSYEQYF. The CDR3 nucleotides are TGTGCCAGCAGTCCACCCAGCCTTACGGGAAGCTCCTACGAGCAGTACTTC.

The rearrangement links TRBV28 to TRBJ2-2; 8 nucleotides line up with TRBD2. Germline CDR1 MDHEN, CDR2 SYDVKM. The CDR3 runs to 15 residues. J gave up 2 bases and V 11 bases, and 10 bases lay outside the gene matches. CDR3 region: CAGAAGGLNTGELFF. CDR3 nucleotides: TGTGCCGGGGCCGCGGGGGGCCTTAACACCGGGGAGCTGTTTTTT.

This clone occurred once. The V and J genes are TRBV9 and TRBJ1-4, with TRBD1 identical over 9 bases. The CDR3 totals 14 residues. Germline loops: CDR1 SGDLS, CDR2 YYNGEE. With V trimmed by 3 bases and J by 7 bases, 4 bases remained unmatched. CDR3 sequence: CASSATGGGEKLFF. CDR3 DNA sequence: TGTGCCAGCAGCGCCACAGGGGGCGGTGAAAAACTGTTTTTT.

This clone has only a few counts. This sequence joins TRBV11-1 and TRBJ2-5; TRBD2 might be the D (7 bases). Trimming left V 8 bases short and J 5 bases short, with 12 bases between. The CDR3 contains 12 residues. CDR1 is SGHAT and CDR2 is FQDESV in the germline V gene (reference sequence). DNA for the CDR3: TGTGCCAGCGGGGGGGCCGAGGAGACCCAGTACTTC. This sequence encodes CASGGAEETQYF.

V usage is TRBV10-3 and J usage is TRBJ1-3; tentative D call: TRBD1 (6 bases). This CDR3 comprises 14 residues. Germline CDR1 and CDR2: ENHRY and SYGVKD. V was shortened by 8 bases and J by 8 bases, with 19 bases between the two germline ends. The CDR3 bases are TGTGCCATCCGTCGCGAGGGGGTCGCGCACACCATATATTTT. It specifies CAIRREGVAHTIYF.

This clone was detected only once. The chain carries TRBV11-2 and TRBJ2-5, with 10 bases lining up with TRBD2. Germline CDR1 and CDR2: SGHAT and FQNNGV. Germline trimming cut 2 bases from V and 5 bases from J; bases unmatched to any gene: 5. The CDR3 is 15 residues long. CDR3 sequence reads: CASSLSAGGRETQYF. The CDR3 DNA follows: TGTGCCAGCAGCTTATCAGCGGGGGGGCGGGAGACCCAGTACTTC.

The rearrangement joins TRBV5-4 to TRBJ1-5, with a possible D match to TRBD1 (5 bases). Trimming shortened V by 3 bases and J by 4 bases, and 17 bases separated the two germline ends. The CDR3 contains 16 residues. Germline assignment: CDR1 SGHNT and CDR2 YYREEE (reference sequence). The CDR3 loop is CASSYGGGRGNQPQHF. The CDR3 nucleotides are TGTGCCAGCAGCTATGGGGGAGGGCGCGGAAATCAGCCCCAGCATTTT.